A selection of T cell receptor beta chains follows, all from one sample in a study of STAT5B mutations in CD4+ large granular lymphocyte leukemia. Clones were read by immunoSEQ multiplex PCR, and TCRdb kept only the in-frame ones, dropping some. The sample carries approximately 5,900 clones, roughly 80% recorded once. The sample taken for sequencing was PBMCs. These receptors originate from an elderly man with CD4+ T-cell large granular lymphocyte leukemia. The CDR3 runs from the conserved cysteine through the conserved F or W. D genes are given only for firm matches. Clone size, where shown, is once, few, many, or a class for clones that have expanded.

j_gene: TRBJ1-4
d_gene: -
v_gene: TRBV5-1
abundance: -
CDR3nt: TGCGCCAGCAGCCTGGAAGGCGGCTTGGGGGAAAAACTGTTTTTT
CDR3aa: CASSLEGGLGEKLFF

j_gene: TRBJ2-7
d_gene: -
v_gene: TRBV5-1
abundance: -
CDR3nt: TGCGCCAGCAGCTGGGACAAATCCTACGAGCAGTACTTC
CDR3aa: CASSWDKSYEQYF

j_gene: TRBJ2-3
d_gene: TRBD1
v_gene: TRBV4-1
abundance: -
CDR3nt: TGCGCCAGCAGCTCCCGGGACAGGGGCACAGATACGCAGTATTTT
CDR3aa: CASSSRDRGTDTQYF

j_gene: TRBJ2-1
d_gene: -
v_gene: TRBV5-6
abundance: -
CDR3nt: TGTGCCAGCAGCTTCCGGGCAAATAATGAGCAGTTCTTC
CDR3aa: CASSFRANNEQFF

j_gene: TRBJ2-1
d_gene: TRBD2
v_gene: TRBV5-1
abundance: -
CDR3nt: TGCGCCAGCAGCGAACTAGCGGGAGTTGAAAATGAGCAGTTCTTC
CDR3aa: CASSELAGVENEQFF

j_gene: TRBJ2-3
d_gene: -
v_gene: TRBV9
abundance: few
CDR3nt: TGTGCCAGCAGCGCAGGGCGAGGGTTTCCAGATACGCAGTATTTT
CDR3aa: CASSAGRGFPDTQYF

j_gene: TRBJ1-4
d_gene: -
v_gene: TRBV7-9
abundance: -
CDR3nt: TGTGCCAGCAGCTTACTGGGGGCGGATGAAAAACTGTTTTTT
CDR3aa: CASSLLGADEKLFF

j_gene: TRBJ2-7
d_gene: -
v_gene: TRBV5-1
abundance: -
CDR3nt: TGCGCCAGCAGCTTGGGTCCAGACGTTTCCTACGAGCAGTACTTC
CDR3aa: CASSLGPDVSYEQYF

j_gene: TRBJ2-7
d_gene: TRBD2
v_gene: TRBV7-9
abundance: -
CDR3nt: TGTGCCAGCATCGAAGGGCGGGGGGAGCAGTACTTC
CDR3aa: CASIEGRGEQYF

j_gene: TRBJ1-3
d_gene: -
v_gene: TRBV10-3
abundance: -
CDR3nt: TGTGCCATGTCAGATGGAAACACCATATATTTT
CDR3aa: CAMSDGNTIYF

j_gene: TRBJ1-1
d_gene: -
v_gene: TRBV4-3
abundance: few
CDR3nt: TGCGCCAGCAGCCATAGCACAGGGATACGGACTGAAGCTTTCTTT
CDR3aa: CASSHSTGIRTEAFF

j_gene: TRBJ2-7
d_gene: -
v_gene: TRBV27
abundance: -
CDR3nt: TGTGCCAGCAGTTCCAGCGGAGCGGAGACCTACGAGCAGTACTTC
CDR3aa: CASSSSGAETYEQYF

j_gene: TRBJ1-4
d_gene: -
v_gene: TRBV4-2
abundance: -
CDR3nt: TGTGCCAGCAGCCAACCCAGACAGATTAATGAAAAACTGTTTTTT
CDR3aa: CASSQPRQINEKLFF

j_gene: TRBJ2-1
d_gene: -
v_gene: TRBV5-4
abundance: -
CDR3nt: TGTGCCAGCAGCTTGGATCGGGGGCCAGGCAATGAGCAGTTCTTC
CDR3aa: CASSLDRGPGNEQFF

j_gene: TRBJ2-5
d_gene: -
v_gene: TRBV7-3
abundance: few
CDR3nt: TGTGCCAGCAGCCAGGACGGAGAAGAGACCCAGTACTTC
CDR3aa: CASSQDGEETQYF

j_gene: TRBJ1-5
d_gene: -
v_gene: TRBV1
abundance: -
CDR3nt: TGCACCAGCAGCCACGATCAGGGTAGGAGAACCTCTCTTCAAGGGCCCCAGCATTTT
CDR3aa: CTSSHDQGRRTSLQGPQHF

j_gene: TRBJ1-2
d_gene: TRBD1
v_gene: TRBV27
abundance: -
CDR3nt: TGTGCCAGCAGTTTGACAGGGGGGCATAACTATGGCTACACCTTC
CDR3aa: CASSLTGGHNYGYTF

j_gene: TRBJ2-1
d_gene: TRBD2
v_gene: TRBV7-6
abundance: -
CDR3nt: TGTGCCAGCAGCTTCACCCGGACTAGCGAGACCTCCTACAATGAGCAGTTCTTC
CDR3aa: CASSFTRTSETSYNEQFF

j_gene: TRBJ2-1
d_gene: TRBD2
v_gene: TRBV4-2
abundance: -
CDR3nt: TGTGCCAGCAGCCAATCCAGCGGGAGAGGGTCGAATGAGCAGTTCTTC
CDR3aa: CASSQSSGRGSNEQFF

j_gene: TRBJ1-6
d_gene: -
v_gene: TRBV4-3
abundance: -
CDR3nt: TGCGCCAGCAGCCAAGATCGCAGGAGCTCCTATAATTCACCCCTCCACTTT
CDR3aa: CASSQDRRSSYNSPLHF

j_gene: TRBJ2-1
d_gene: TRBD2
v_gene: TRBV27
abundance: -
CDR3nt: TGTGCCAGCAGTTTACGACGGGAGGGCCTTAATGAGCAGTTCTTC
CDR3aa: CASSLRREGLNEQFF

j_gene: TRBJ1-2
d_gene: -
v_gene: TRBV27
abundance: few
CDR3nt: TGTGCCAGCGGATACCAAGAAGGCTACACCTTC
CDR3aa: CASGYQEGYTF

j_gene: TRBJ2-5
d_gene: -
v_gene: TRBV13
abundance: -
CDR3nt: TGTGCCAGCAGCTCCCCGATGAGGGCAGAGACCCAGTACTTC
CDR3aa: CASSSPMRAETQYF

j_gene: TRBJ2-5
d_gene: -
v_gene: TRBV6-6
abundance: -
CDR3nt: TGTGCCAGCAGGCCCTTTATGGGACTCCAAGAGACCCAGTACTTC
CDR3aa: CASRPFMGLQETQYF

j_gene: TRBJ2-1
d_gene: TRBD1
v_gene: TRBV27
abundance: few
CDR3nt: TGTGCCAGCAGTCCCGACAGGGGAAGCTATGAGCAGTTCTTC
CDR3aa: CASSPDRGSYEQFF

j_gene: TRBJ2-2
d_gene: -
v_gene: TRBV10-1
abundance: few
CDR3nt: TGCGCCAGCAGTGAGTCTGGGGAAGCCGGGGAGCTGTTTTTT
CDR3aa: CASSESGEAGELFF

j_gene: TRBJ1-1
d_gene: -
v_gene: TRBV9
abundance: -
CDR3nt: TGTGCCAGCAGCCCGGGGAGCACTGAAGCTTTCTTT
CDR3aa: CASSPGSTEAFF

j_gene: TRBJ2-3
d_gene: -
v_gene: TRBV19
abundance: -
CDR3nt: TGTGCCAGTGGGGACGGGGATACGCAGTATTTT
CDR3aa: CASGDGDTQYF

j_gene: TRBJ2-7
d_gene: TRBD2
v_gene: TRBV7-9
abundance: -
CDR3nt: TGTGCCAGCAGCTCTCAGCGGGGGGGTGCCTACGAGCAGTACTTC
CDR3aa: CASSSQRGGAYEQYF

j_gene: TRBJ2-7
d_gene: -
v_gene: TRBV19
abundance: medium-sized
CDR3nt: TGTGCCAGTAGTATAGGTGGGCAGGACTACGAGCAGTACTTC
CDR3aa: CASSIGGQDYEQYF

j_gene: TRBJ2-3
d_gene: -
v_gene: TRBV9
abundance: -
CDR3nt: TGTGCCAGCAGCGTTTCTCAGCGGGGCACAGATACGCAGTATTTT
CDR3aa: CASSVSQRGTDTQYF

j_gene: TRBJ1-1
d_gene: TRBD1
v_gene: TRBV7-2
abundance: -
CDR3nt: TGTGCCAGCAGCTTTAGCGGGACAGCGAACACTGAAGCTTTCTTT
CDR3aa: CASSFSGTANTEAFF

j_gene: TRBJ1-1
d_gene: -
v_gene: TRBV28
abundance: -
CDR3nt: TGTGCCAGCAGTCAGGGGTTTGAAGCTTTCTTT
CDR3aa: CASSQGFEAFF

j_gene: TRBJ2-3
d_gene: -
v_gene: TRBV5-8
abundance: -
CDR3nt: TGTGCCAGCAGCTTGGCACAGAGCATCACAGATACGCAGTATTTT
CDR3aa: CASSLAQSITDTQYF

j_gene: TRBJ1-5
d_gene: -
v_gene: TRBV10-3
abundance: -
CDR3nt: TGTGCCATCGAGACAGGACATCATCAGCCCCAGCATTTT
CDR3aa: CAIETGHHQPQHF

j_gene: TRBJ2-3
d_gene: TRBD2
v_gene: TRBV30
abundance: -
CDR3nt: TGTGCCTGGAGTGTACTGGCGGGGGGGGATACGCAGTATTTT
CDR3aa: CAWSVLAGGDTQYF

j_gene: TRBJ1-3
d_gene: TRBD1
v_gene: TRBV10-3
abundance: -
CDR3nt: TGTGCCATCAGTGGTGGGACAGGGGTTACTGGAAACACCATATATTTT
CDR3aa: CAISGGTGVTGNTIYF

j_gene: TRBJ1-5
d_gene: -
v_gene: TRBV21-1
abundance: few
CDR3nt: TGTGCCAGCAGTCTAGGTGAAGAACAGCCCCAGCATTTT
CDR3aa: CASSLGEEQPQHF

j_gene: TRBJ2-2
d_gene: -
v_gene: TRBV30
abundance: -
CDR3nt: TGTGCCTGGACTCACTACACCGGGGAGCTGTTTTTT
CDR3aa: CAWTHYTGELFF

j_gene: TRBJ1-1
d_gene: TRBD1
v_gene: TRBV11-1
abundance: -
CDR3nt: TGTGCCAGCAGCTTCGAAGGGGGCGCGGGGAACACTGAAGCTTTCTTT
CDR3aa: CASSFEGGAGNTEAFF

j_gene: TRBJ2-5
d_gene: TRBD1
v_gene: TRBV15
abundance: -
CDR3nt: TGTGCCACCAGCAGAGCAAGGGACAGGGGAGAGACCCAGTACTTC
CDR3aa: CATSRARDRGETQYF

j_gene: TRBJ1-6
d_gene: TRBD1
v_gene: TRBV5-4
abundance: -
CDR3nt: TGTGCCAGCAGCTTAGAACAGGGGGCGCTTAGAGCCCTTTCACCCCTCCACTTT
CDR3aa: CASSLEQGALRALSPLHF

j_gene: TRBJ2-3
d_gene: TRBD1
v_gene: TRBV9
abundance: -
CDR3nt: TGTGCCAGCGGGACAGGGGTGGCAGATACGCAGTATTTT
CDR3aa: CASGTGVADTQYF

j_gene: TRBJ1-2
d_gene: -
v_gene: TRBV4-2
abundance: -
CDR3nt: TGTGCCAGCAGCCAATCCGGTCAGGGCTATGGCTACACCTTC
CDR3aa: CASSQSGQGYGYTF

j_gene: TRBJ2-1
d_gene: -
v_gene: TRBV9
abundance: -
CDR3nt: TGTGCCAGCAGCGTAGTTGGTAGCGGGACAGACAATGAGCAGTTCTTC
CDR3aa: CASSVVGSGTDNEQFF